A selection of T cell receptor beta chains follows, all from one sample in a study of blood T cell repertoires in COVID-19. This table comes from immunoSEQ multiplex PCR, and its TCRdb copy is limited to in-frame clones, with some not included. The data contain 88,000 or so clones, roughly 80% of them singletons. Material: peripheral blood. These receptors originate from a human donor in a cohort sampled during active COVID-19. Each CDR3 is given with its conserved first and last residue. The D gene is left open where the match is weak. Part of the rows lack a size; the others show once, few, many or a class for expanded clones.

v_gene,d_gene,j_gene,abundance,CDR3nt,CDR3aa
TRBV3-1/TRBV3-2,NA,TRBJ1-1,NA,TGTGCCAGCAGCCAAGACGCGTCGAACACTGAAGCTTTCTTT,CASSQDASNTEAFF
TRBV5-1,NA,TRBJ1-2,NA,TGCGCCAGCAGACCACAAGGCGGTGGCTACACCTTC,CASRPQGGGYTF
TRBV11-2,TRBD2,TRBJ2-1,few,TGTGCCAGCAGCCCAGGGACTAGCGGGAGGCTTTCCTACAATGAGCAGTTCTTC,CASSPGTSGRLSYNEQFF
TRBV24-1,NA,TRBJ2-3,NA,TGTGCCACCAGTGAGGCCAGGGCGACAGATACGCAGTATTTT,CATSEARATDTQYF
TRBV27,TRBD2,TRBJ2-7,once,TGTGCCAGCAGTTTAATAGCGGGAACTCCCTACGAGCAGTACTTC,CASSLIAGTPYEQYF
TRBV2,NA,TRBJ1-3,NA,TGTGCCAGCAGTGAAGCGGGGGGTAGGAGAAACACCATATATTTT,CASSEAGGRRNTIYF
TRBV3-1/TRBV3-2,NA,TRBJ2-1,NA,TGTGCCAGCAGCCTCCTGGGGAGCTCCTACAATGAGCAGTTCTTC,CASSLLGSSYNEQFF
TRBV7-9,NA,TRBJ2-3,NA,TGTGCCAGCAGCCTAGTAGGGGTCACCACAGATACGCAGTATTTT,CASSLVGVTTDTQYF
TRBV19,NA,TRBJ1-2,NA,TGTGCCAGTAGTCAATCGGCGGGGGGTAACTATGGCTACACCTTC,CASSQSAGGNYGYTF
TRBV10-3,NA,TRBJ2-5,once,TGTGCCATCGGGGGCGGAGAGACCCAGTACTTC,CAIGGGETQYF
TRBV27,NA,TRBJ2-7,once,TGTGCCAGCAGTGCGGGACCGAACTACGAGCAGTACTTC,CASSAGPNYEQYF
TRBV7-6,NA,TRBJ2-5,NA,TGTGCCAGCAGCTTAGCACCTGGCGAGACCCAGTACTTC,CASSLAPGETQYF
TRBV29-1,NA,TRBJ1-1,NA,TGCAGCGTTGAAGATGGGACACTCACTGAAGCTTTCTTT,CSVEDGTLTEAFF
TRBV6-5,NA,TRBJ1-5,NA,TGTGCCAGCAGTTCGTCCCGGGACAATCGCAATCAGCCCCAGCATTTT,CASSSSRDNRNQPQHF
TRBV27,TRBD1,TRBJ2-5,NA,TGTGCCAGCAGTTTATCCGGGCAGGGGGCTTGGGAGACCCAGTACTTC,CASSLSGQGAWETQYF
TRBV14,NA,TRBJ1-2,NA,TGTGCCAGCAGCCCAGGGGTGAACTATGGCTACACCTTC,CASSPGVNYGYTF
TRBV7-9,NA,TRBJ1-3,once,TGTGCCAGCAGCCCCGGGACAACCGTAAACACCATATATTTT,CASSPGTTVNTIYF
TRBV5-1,TRBD2,TRBJ2-7,NA,TGCGCCAGCAGCTTGGCGGGAGGGACCTACGAGCAGTACTTC,CASSLAGGTYEQYF
TRBV6-5,NA,TRBJ2-2,NA,TGTGCCAGCAGACCGGACAGCCTGAACACCGGGGAGCTGTTTTTT,CASRPDSLNTGELFF
TRBV29-1,NA,TRBJ2-3,NA,TGCAGCGTTGAACCAGGGAAAGGTTGGGCAGATACGCAGTATTTT,CSVEPGKGWADTQYF
TRBV7-8,NA,TRBJ1-1,once,TGTGCCAGCAGCCCCCGCAGGAACACTGAAGCTTTCTTT,CASSPRRNTEAFF
TRBV29-1,TRBD2,TRBJ2-1,NA,TGCAGCGTTGAGGGCGGGAGGGCCTACAATGAGCAGTTCTTC,CSVEGGRAYNEQFF
TRBV5-5,TRBD2,TRBJ2-5,once,TGTGCCAGCAGCCCCAGGGTTGCGGGAGACCAAGAGACCCAGTACTTC,CASSPRVAGDQETQYF
TRBV6-5,NA,TRBJ1-3,NA,TGTGCCAGTCGACAGGACTCTGGAAACACCATATATTTT,CASRQDSGNTIYF
TRBV28,TRBD1,TRBJ1-2,NA,TGTGCCAGCAGTTTCACGTCAGGGGGCGATTATGGCTACACCTTC,CASSFTSGGDYGYTF
TRBV9,TRBD1,TRBJ1-2,NA,TGTGCCAGCAGCGAATTCCGGGACAGGGGGCTTCACACCTTC,CASSEFRDRGLHTF
TRBV5-5,TRBD1,TRBJ1-4,once,TGTGCCAGCAGCTTGGTCCAGGGGGGAGGTGAAAAACTGTTTTTT,CASSLVQGGGEKLFF
TRBV27,TRBD1,TRBJ2-7,NA,TGTGCCAGCAGTCCGAGCGGGACAGGGAACCCAGGGCCTAACTTC,CASSPSGTGNPGPNF
TRBV19,TRBD1,TRBJ1-5,NA,TGTGCCAGTAGTATGGGGGACAGCCATCAGCCCCAGCATTTT,CASSMGDSHQPQHF
TRBV11-2,NA,TRBJ1-5,NA,TGTGCCAGCAGCTTTTCGTTGGAGCAGCCCCAGCATTTT,CASSFSLEQPQHF
TRBV10-2,TRBD2,TRBJ2-5,NA,TGCGCCAGCAGTGAGACTAGCGAGCTCATAGAGACCCAGTACTTC,CASSETSELIETQYF
TRBV5-1,TRBD1,TRBJ1-2,NA,TGCGCCAGCAGCGTGGGACAGGTCCCTAACTATGGCTACACCTTC,CASSVGQVPNYGYTF
TRBV18,NA,TRBJ2-1,once,TGTGCCAGCTCACCCCAGGGAAACACTGAGCAGTTCTTC,CASSPQGNTEQFF
TRBV10-1,NA,TRBJ2-7,few,TGCGCCAGCAGTGAAACGGGAGAGGCTTACGAGCAGTACTTC,CASSETGEAYEQYF
TRBV29-1,TRBD2,TRBJ2-1,NA,TGCAGCGCCACAGCCTCCGGGGCGGGAGGGAGGGCCTGGGGGTCCTACAATGAGCAGTTCTTC,CSATASGAGGRAWGSYNEQFF
TRBV21-1,NA,TRBJ2-6,few,TGTGCCAGCAATACGATCCGCTTAAGTCGTTGGGGGGGAGCTGGGGCCAACGTCCTGACTTTC,CASNTIRLSRWGGAGANVLTF
TRBV7-3,NA,TRBJ2-2,NA,TGTGCCAGCAGCATCAACGCTGGAGGCACCGGGGAGCTGTTTTTT,CASSINAGGTGELFF